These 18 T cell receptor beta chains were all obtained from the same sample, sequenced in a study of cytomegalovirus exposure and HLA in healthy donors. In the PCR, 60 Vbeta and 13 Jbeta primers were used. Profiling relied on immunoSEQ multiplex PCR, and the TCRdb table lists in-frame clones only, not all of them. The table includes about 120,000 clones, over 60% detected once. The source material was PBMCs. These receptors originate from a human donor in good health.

The CDR3 protein is CAISGDTSYNEQFF. The CDR3 bases are TGTGCCATCAGTGGGGACACCTCCTACAATGAGCAGTTCTTC. The chain links TRBV10-3 to TRBJ2-1, with a weak D call TRBD1 (6 bases). The CDR3 has 14 residues. Trimming took 4 bases from V and 0 from J, leaving 7 bases between them. Germline CDR1 is ENHRY and CDR2 is SYGVKD.

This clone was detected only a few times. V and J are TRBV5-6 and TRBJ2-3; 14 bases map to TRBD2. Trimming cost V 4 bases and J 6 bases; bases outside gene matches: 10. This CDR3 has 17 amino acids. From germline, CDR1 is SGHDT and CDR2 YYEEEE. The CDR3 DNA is TGTGCCAGCAGCCGCATGGCAAGGACTAGCGGGAGGGATACGCAGTATTTT. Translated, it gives CASSRMARTSGRDTQYF.

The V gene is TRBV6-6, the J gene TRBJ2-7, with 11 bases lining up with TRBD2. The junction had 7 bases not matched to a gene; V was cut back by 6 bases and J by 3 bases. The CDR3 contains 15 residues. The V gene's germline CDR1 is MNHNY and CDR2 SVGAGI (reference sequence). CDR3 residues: CASRGTSGSSYEQYF. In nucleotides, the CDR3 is TGTGCCAGCAGGGGAACTAGCGGGAGTAGCTACGAGCAGTACTTC.

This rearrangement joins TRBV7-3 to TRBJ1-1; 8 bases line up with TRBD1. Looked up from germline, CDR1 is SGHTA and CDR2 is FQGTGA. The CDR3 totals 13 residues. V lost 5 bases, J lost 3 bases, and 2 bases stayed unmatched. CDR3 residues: CASSGQGHTEAFF. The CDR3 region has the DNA TGTGCCAGCAGCGGACAGGGCCACACTGAAGCTTTCTTT.

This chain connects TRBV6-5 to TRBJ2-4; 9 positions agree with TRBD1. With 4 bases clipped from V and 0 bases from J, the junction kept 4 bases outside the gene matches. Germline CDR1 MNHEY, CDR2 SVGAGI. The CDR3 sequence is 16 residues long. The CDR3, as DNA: TGTGCCAGCAGTTTGAACAGGGGGCTAGCCAAAAACATTCAGTACTTC. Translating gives CASSLNRGLAKNIQYF.

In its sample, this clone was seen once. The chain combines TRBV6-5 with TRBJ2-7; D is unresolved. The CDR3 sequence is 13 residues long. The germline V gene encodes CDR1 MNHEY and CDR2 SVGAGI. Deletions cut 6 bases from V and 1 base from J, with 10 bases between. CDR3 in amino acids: CASSRHGSYEQYF. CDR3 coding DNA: TGTGCCAGCAGCCGCCACGGGTCCTACGAGCAGTACTTC.

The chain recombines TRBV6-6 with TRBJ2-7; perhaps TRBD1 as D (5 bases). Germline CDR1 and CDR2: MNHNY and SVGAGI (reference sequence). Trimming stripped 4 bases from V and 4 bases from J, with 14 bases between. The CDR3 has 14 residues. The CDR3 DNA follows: TGTGCCAGCAGTTCTAGGACAATACTGTACGAGCAGTACTTC. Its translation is CASSSRTILYEQYF.

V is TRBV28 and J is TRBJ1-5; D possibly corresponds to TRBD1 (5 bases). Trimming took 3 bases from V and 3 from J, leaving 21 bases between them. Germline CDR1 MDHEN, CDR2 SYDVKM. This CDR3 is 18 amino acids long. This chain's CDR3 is CASSFRGGRIQDNQPQHF. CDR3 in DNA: TGTGCCAGCAGTTTCCGGGGGGGACGCATACAAGACAATCAGCCCCAGCATTTT.

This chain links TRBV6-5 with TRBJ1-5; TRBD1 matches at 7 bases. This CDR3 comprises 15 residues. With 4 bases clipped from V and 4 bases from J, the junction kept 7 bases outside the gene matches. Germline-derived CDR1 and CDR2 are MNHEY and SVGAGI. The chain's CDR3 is CASSSGQAKNQPQHF. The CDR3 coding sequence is TGTGCCAGCAGTTCTGGACAGGCTAAAAATCAGCCCCAGCATTTT.

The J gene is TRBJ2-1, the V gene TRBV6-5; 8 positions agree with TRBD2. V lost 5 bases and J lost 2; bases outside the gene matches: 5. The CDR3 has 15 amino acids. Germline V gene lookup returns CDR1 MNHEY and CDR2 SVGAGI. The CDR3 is CASSPREGPYNEQFF. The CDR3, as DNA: TGTGCCAGCAGTCCTCGGGAGGGCCCCTACAATGAGCAGTTCTTC.

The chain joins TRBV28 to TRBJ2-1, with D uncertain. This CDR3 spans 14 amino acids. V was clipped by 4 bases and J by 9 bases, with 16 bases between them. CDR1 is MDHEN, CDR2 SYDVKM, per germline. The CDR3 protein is CASSSYRHLSEQFF. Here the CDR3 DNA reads TGTGCCAGCAGTTCCTATCGCCACCTTAGTGAGCAGTTCTTC.

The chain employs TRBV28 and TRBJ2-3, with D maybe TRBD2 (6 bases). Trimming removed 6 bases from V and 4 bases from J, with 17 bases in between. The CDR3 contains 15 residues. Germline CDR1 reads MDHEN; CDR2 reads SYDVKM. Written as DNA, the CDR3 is TGTGCCAGCAGCGGGACTCGGGGCCTCCCAGATACGCAGTATTTT. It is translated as CASSGTRGLPDTQYF.

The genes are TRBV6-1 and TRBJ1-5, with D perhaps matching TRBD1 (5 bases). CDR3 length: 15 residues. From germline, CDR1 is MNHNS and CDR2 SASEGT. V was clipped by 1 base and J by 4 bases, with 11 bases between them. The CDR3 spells CASSEGQGRNQPQHF. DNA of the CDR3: TGTGCCAGCAGTGAAGGGCAGGGCCGAAATCAGCCCCAGCATTTT.

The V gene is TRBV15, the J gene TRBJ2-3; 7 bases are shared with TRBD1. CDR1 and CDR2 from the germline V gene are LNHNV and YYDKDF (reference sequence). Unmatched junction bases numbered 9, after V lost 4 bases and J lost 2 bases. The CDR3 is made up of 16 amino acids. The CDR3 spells CATSNGQARHTDTQYF. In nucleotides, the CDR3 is TGTGCCACCAGCAATGGACAGGCCAGACACACAGATACGCAGTATTTT.

CDR3 region: CASIGIAGAGEQFF. CDR3 coding DNA: TGTGCCAGTATCGGAATAGCGGGAGCAGGTGAGCAGTTCTTC. The chain carries TRBV19 and TRBJ2-1; 9 positions agree with TRBD2. CDR3 size: 14 residues. Per the germline V gene, CDR1 is LNHDA and CDR2 is SQIVND (reference sequence). V lost 7 bases, J lost 9 bases, and 10 bases stayed unmatched.

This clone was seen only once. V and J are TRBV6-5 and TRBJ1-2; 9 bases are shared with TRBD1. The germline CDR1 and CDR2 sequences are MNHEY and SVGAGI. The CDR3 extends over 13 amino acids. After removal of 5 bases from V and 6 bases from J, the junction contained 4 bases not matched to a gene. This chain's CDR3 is CASSEGQGNGYTF. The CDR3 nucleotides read TGTGCCAGCAGTGAGGGACAGGGCAATGGCTACACCTTC.

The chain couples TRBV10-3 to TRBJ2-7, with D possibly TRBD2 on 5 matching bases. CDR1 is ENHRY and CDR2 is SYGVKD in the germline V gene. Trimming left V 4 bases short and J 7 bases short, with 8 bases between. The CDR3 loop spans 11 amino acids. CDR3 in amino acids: CAISGGAEQYF. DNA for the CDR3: TGTGCCATCAGTGGGGGAGCAGAGCAGTACTTC.

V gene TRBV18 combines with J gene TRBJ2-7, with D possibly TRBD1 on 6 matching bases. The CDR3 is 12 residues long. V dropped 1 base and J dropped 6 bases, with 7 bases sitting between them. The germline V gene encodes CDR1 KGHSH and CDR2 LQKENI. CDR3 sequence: CASSPLTGEQYF. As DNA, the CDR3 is TGTGCCAGCTCACCACTGACAGGCGAGCAGTACTTC.